The 27 T cell receptor beta chains reported below all come from one sample, sequenced in a study of metastatic and nonmetastatic thyroid tumors. From the PCR reads, TCRdb re-called clones with MiXCR. The sample records almost 4,000 clones, roughly 36% being singletons. Each patient came to thyroid surgery without any prior treatment (of any kind). Sequencing was carried out using tumor tissue. The origin of the receptors is a female donor with papillary thyroid cancer or a benign thyroid nodule (not recorded which). Some clones in this sample may be carry-over from other donors' samples.

The genes are TRBV5-1 and TRBJ2-3; TRBD2 agrees at 10 bases. The CDR3 loop spans 15 amino acids. From germline, CDR1 is SGHRS and CDR2 YFSETQ. Trimming removed 3 bases from V and 2 bases from J; junction bases left unmatched: 3. The CDR3 protein is CASSWGLASTDTQYF. The CDR3 nucleotides are TGCGCCAGCAGCTGGGGACTAGCGTCCACAGATACGCAGTATTTT.

This clone was recorded a few times. The chain links TRBV12-3 or TRBV12-4 to TRBJ2-1; possibly TRBD1 for D (6 bases). This CDR3 comprises 11 residues. V lost 6 bases to trimming and J lost 6 bases, with 6 bases between them. Here the CDR3 reads CASRQGNEQFF. In DNA, the CDR3 is TGTGCCAGCAGACAGGGCAATGAGCAGTTCTTC.

The CDR3 region is CASSYSGVVMREQYF. CDR3 DNA sequence: TGTGCCAGCAGTTACTCAGGGGTCGTCATGAGGGAGCAGTACTTC. V is TRBV6-6 and J is TRBJ2-7; possible D gene TRBD1, 5 bases. Per the germline V gene, CDR1 is MNHNY and CDR2 is SVGAGI (reference sequence). The germline V and J ends were trimmed by 0 bases and 7 bases, with 16 bases remaining between them. The CDR3 covers 15 residues.

The chain recombines TRBV20-1 with TRBJ1-1; D uncertain. The CDR3 spans 11 residues. V was shortened by 4 bases and J by 5 bases, with 8 bases between the two germline ends. CDR1 is DFQATT and CDR2 is SNEGSKA in the germline V gene (reference sequence). CDR3 bases: TGCAGTGCTATCATTCGGACTGAAGCTTTCTTT. As protein: CSAIIRTEAFF.

A few counts support this clone. V gene TRBV7-8 combines with J gene TRBJ2-7, with D perhaps given as TRBD1 or TRBD2 (5 bases each). Trimming took 6 bases from V and 1 from J, leaving 7 bases between them. Germline loops: CDR1 SGHVS, CDR2 FQNEAQ. There are 12 residues in the CDR3. The CDR3 nucleotides read TGTGCCAGCAGGGGACGGTCCTACGAGCAGTACTTC. It is translated as CASRGRSYEQYF.

This clone has only a few counts. The chain employs TRBV28 and TRBJ1-2; D not resolved. The length of the CDR3 is 12 residues. CDR1 and CDR2 from the germline V gene are MDHEN and SYDVKM. V was clipped by 5 bases and J by 4 bases, with 8 bases between them. This CDR3 is CASSAGCYGYTF. The CDR3 coding sequence is TGTGCCAGCAGTGCAGGATGCTATGGCTACACCTTC.

About this clone: The junction does not match germline at one end; this may be a read error. The chain couples TRBV12-3 or TRBV12-4 to TRBJ1-1; 7 bases agree with TRBD1. The CDR3 has 14 amino acids. CDR3 nucleotides: TGTGCCAGCAGCTTAGGACAGGAAAACACTGAAGCTTTCTTT. It is translated as CASSLGQENTEAFF.

This clone showed up just a few times. The rearrangement joins TRBV6-5 to TRBJ2-1; 13 nucleotides line up with TRBD2. Per the germline V gene, CDR1 is MNHEY and CDR2 is SVGAGI. V dropped 5 bases and J dropped 4; count of bases not matched to a gene: 2. This CDR3 contains 15 residues. CDR3 region: CASSVLAGGYNEQFF. CDR3 DNA sequence: TGTGCCAGCAGTGTACTAGCGGGAGGGTACAATGAGCAGTTCTTC.

The rearrangement links TRBV6-2 or TRBV6-3 to TRBJ2-3, with D perhaps TRBD1 or TRBD2 (5 bases each). V lost 5 bases and J lost 0, with 12 bases in between. CDR1 MNHEY and CDR2 SVGEGT come from the germline V gene. The CDR3 runs to 15 residues. Here the CDR3 DNA reads TGTGCCAGCAGTCCCGGGACGCAAAGCACAGATACGCAGTATTTT. Amino acids: CASSPGTQSTDTQYF.

The chain carries TRBV6-1 and TRBJ1-5; a possible D gene is TRBD1 (5 bases). V was clipped by 6 bases and J by 5 bases, with 14 bases between them. The CDR3 totals 14 residues. CDR1 MNHNS and CDR2 SASEGT come from the germline V gene. The CDR3 region is CASRGRGRDQPQHF. CDR3 nucleotide sequence: TGTGCCAGCAGGGGGAGGGGAAGGGATCAGCCCCAGCATTTT.

This clone was counted a few times. The rearrangement uses TRBV12-3 or TRBV12-4 and TRBJ2-7; D uncertain. The CDR3 spans 13 residues. Trimming shortened V by 1 base and J by 2 bases, and 6 bases separated the two germline ends. The CDR3 here is CASSLGLAYEQYF. In nucleotides, the CDR3 is TGTGCCAGCAGTTTAGGGCTAGCCTACGAGCAGTACTTC.

In its sample, this clone ranks as large (0.1 to 1%). V is TRBV4-1 and J is TRBJ2-7, with TRBD2 identical over 7 bases. The CDR3 extends over 13 amino acids. V lost 1 base, J lost 7 bases, and 4 bases stayed unmatched. Per the germline V gene, CDR1 is MGHRA and CDR2 is YSYEKL. This chain's CDR3 is CASSQALGGEQYF. The CDR3 region has the DNA TGCGCCAGCAGCCAAGCCCTCGGGGGGGAGCAGTACTTC.

V gene TRBV5-1 combines with J gene TRBJ2-1; 9 bases are shared with TRBD1. V gave up 5 bases and J gave up 6 bases; unmatched junction bases: 9. The CDR3 is made up of 15 amino acids. Per the germline V gene, CDR1 is SGHRS and CDR2 is YFSETQ. CDR3 protein: CASSTQGAQSNEQFF. Here the CDR3 DNA reads TGCGCCAGCAGTACACAGGGGGCGCAAAGCAATGAGCAGTTCTTC. The variable domain in full, with the rest retrieved from reference TRBV5-1 and TRBJ2-1, is KAGVTQTPRYLIKTRGQQVTLSCSPISGHRSVSWYQQTPGQGLQFLFEYFSETQRNKGNFPGRFSGRQFSNSRSEMNVSTLELGDSALYLCASSTQGAQSNEQFFGPGTRLTVL.

The genes are TRBV20-1 and TRBJ2-7, with D possibly being TRBD2 (6 bases). The CDR3 is 11 residues long. CDR1 is DFQATT and CDR2 is SNEGSKA in the germline V gene (reference sequence). With 5 bases removed from V and 7 bases from J, the gap between germline ends came to 12 bases. CDR3 residues: CSAWRLAEQYF. For the CDR3, the DNA is TGCAGTGCTTGGAGGCTAGCGGAGCAGTACTTC.

This chain connects TRBV6-1 to TRBJ2-7, with a weak D call TRBD1 (6 bases). Germline loops: CDR1 MNHNS, CDR2 SASEGT. The CDR3 sequence is 11 residues long. Trimming took off 6 bases at V and 5 bases at J, with 8 bases between the two ends. CDR3 amino acids: CASSTGNEQYF. CDR3 nucleotide sequence: TGTGCCAGCAGCACAGGGAACGAGCAGTACTTC.

V is TRBV6-1 and J is TRBJ1-6; tentatively, D is TRBD1 (5 bases). This CDR3 comprises 15 residues. Germline-derived CDR1 and CDR2 are MNHNS and SASEGT. Trimming took 2 bases from V and 10 from J, leaving 15 bases between them. In DNA, the CDR3 is TGTGCCAGCAGTGAATTCGGGGGAGCGTACTCACCCCTCCACTTT. Translated, it gives CASSEFGGAYSPLHF.

This clone was seen only a few times. The genes are TRBV7-2 and TRBJ2-3; D gene unclear. Germline CDR1 SGHTA, CDR2 FQGNSA. The CDR3 sequence is 11 residues long. Trimming left V 3 bases short and J 3 bases short, with 1 base between. CDR3 residues: CASSFTDTQYF. Written as DNA, the CDR3 is TGTGCCAGCAGCTTTACAGATACGCAGTATTTT.

The chain combines TRBV19 with TRBJ2-7; TRBD1 aligns across 11 bases. The ends lost 5 bases at V and 4 bases at J; junction bases unmatched: 7. Germline values: CDR1 LNHDA, CDR2 SQIVND (reference sequence). This CDR3 contains 15 residues. CDR3 nucleotides: TGTGCCAGTAGTCCCCGGACAGGGGGCTCTTACGAGCAGTACTTC. It specifies CASSPRTGGSYEQYF.

This rearrangement joins TRBV28 to TRBJ2-7; 7 positions agree with TRBD1. CDR1 is MDHEN and CDR2 is SYDVKM in the germline V gene. There are 16 residues in the CDR3. The junction had 14 bases not matched to a gene; V was cut back by 2 bases and J by 7 bases. CDR3 in amino acids: CASSLPSGQLGREQYF. Written as DNA, the CDR3 is TGTGCCAGCAGTTTACCGTCGGGACAGCTAGGTAGAGAGCAGTACTTC.

The genes are TRBV28 and TRBJ1-5; D is unclear. The CDR3 consists of 17 residues. Trimming left V 4 bases short and J 3 bases short, with 19 bases between. The germline V gene has CDR1 MDHEN and CDR2 SYDVKM. The CDR3 DNA reads TGTGCCAGCAGTTGGTCTGAGTGGGAGTGGGACAATCAGCCCCAGCATTTT. The encoded protein is CASSWSEWEWDNQPQHF. Supplemented by reference TRBV28 and TRBJ1-5, the full variable domain reads DVKVTQSSRYLVKRTGEKVFLECVQDMDHENMFWYRQDPGLGLRLIYFSYDVKMKEKGDIPEGYSVSREKKERFSLILESASTNQTSMYLCASSWSEWEWDNQPQHFGDGTRLSIL.

The chain uses TRBV12-5 and TRBJ2-7; D is possibly TRBD2 (6 bases). Germline CDR1 reads LGHNT; CDR2 reads FRNRAP. Trimming stripped 0 bases from V and 3 bases from J, with 21 bases between. The CDR3 contains 18 residues. The CDR3 sequence is CASGLVISAGGPLYEQYF. The CDR3 DNA follows: TGTGCTAGTGGTTTGGTAATAAGTGCTGGAGGGCCGCTCTACGAGCAGTACTTC.

The chain combines TRBV7-8 with TRBJ2-1, with D possibly being TRBD2 (5 bases). Trimming took off 1 base at V and 15 bases at J, with 13 bases between the two ends. From germline, CDR1 is SGHVS and CDR2 FQNEAQ. CDR3 length equals 12 residues. In DNA form, the CDR3 reads TGTGCCAGCAGCTTAGGGACTTTCGTTCCGTTCTTC. Protein: CASSLGTFVPFF.

The sample holds a few counts of this clone. The chain has TRBV6-1 and TRBJ1-1; a possible D gene is TRBD1 (5 bases). CDR1 and CDR2 (germline): MNHNS, SASEGT. The germline V and J ends were trimmed by 7 bases and 3 bases, with 15 bases remaining between them. CDR3 size: 14 residues. CDR3 sequence: CASTRGNEDTEAFF. In DNA, the CDR3 is TGTGCCAGCACGAGGGGAAATGAGGACACTGAAGCTTTCTTT.

V is TRBV6-5 and J is TRBJ2-7; possibly TRBD1 for D (6 bases). The germline V and J ends were trimmed by 2 bases and 0 bases, with 8 bases remaining between them. The CDR3 contains 14 residues. The germline V gene has CDR1 MNHEY and CDR2 SVGAGI. The CDR3: CASSYGTLSYEQYF. The CDR3 DNA is TGTGCCAGCAGTTACGGGACACTCTCCTACGAGCAGTACTTC.

This chain joins TRBV10-2 and TRBJ2-7; the match to TRBD2 covers 11 bases. V was clipped by 8 bases and J by 2 bases; unmatched bases: 2. This CDR3 has 13 amino acids. CDR1 WSHSY and CDR2 SAAADI come from the germline V gene. Here the CDR3 reads CASLAGGPYEQYF. The CDR3 DNA is TGCGCCAGCTTAGCGGGAGGGCCCTACGAGCAGTACTTC.

This clone was observed a handful of times. The chain couples TRBV10-2 to TRBJ1-1; maybe TRBD1 (5 bases). The germline V and J ends were trimmed by 3 bases and 5 bases, with 16 bases remaining between them. Germline lookup yields CDR1 WSHSY and CDR2 SAAADI. The CDR3 length is 15 residues. The CDR3 DNA reads TGCGCCAGCAGTGACGTTCTGGGGGGAACTACTGAAGCTTTCTTT. This gives the protein CASSDVLGGTTEAFF.

There are a few counts of this clone. The chain combines TRBV12-3 or TRBV12-4 with TRBJ1-2; a possible D gene is TRBD1 (5 bases). Trimming removed 7 bases from V and 8 bases from J, with 20 bases in between. The CDR3 length is 14 residues. CDR3 in amino acids: CASTWGSEKGGYTF. The CDR3 DNA follows: TGTGCCAGCACTTGGGGCAGCGAGAAGGGGGGCTACACCTTC.